This TCR beta chain was profiled in a study of blood T cell repertoires in COVID-19. As for the study in general: COVID-19 samples, acute and convalescent, were from the United States, Italy and Spain. T cells, B-cell-depleted T cells, or PBMCs supplied cDNA or gDNA.

With 3 bases clipped from V and 4 bases from J, the junction kept 5 bases outside the gene matches. This CDR3 has 15 residues. CDR1 is SGDLS, CDR2 YYNGEE, per germline. Under the authors' procedure: Using reference gene primer amplification, nucleated cell counts were estimated. The protocol was immunoSEQ multiplex PCR, while the TCRdb copy is restricted to in-frame clones and leaves out a portion. The DNA gave D and trimming, while V, J and clone size come from that table. Among about 6,800 clones listed, around nine tenths were seen once. Sequenced sample: peripheral blood. The J gene is TRBJ2-1, the V gene TRBV9, with 9 nucleotides matching TRBD2. The sequence derives from a human donor in a cohort sampled during active COVID-19. The CDR3 sequence is CASSGSGGYYNEQFF. The CDR3 region has the DNA TGTGCCAGCAGCGGTAGCGGGGGTTATTACAATGAGCAGTTCTTC. Based on the CDR3 plus reference TRBV9 and TRBJ2-1, the full variable domain is DSGVTQTPKHLITATGQRVTLRCSPRSGDLSVYWYQQSLDQGLQFLIQYYNGEERAKGNILERFSAQQFPDLHSELNLSSLELGDSALYFCASSGSGGYYNEQFFGPGTRLTVL.